One and the same sample provided the 23 T cell receptor beta chains below, sequenced in a study of T cells in Graves' hyperthyroidism and ophthalmopathy. It was RNA transcripts that yielded the amplified TCR beta CDR3 regions. The HTBI primer set was used in a first-round RT-PCR of the TCR CDR3. TCRdb re-called the multiplex PCR reads with MiXCR, one entry per CDR3 protein. The table has around 690,000 distinct CDR3 sequences, 15% to 20% seen once. Material for sequencing was blood. The receptors stem from a middle-aged man with Graves' hyperthyroidism.

This clonotype was detected ten times or more. The rearrangement uses TRBV6-1 and TRBJ1-1; D is unclear. Trimming pared 6 bases from V and 4 bases from J, leaving 12 bases between. Germline V gives CDR1 MNHNS, CDR2 SASEGT. The CDR3 length is 13 residues. The CDR3 DNA sequence: TGTGCCAGCAGAAAAGGAGGGTCCACTGAAGCTTTCTTT. This sequence encodes CASRKGGSTEAFF.

The chain links TRBV12-3 or TRBV12-4 to TRBJ2-2; possibly TRBD2 for D (6 bases). Trimming took off 5 bases at V and 3 bases at J, with 13 bases between the two ends. The CDR3 covers 15 residues. CDR3 in DNA: TGTGCCAGCAGTCCGCTGACTAGTTACACCGGGGAGCTGTTTTTT. Protein product: CASSPLTSYTGELFF.

Ten or more counts support this clonotype. The rearrangement links TRBV20-1 to TRBJ2-3; possible D gene TRBD2, 6 bases. V was pared by 1 base and J by 2 bases, with 10 bases between. This CDR3 has 14 amino acids. Germline V gene sequence: CDR1 DFQATT, CDR2 SNEGSKA (reference sequence). The CDR3 DNA reads TGCAGTGCTAGAGGGGGACTCCACACAGATACGCAGTATTTT. Translation gives CSARGGLHTDTQYF.

This clonotype was seen ten or more times. The chain employs TRBV28 and TRBJ1-6, with D possibly TRBD1 on 5 matching bases. Trimming took off 3 bases at V and 7 bases at J, with 10 bases between the two ends. The CDR3 has 14 residues. Germline lookup yields CDR1 MDHEN and CDR2 SYDVKM. The DNA for the CDR3 is TGTGCCAGCAGTTTCCCGGGGGGAAATTCACCCCTCCACTTT. Amino acids: CASSFPGGNSPLHF.

The chain joins TRBV24-1 to TRBJ1-5; D remains ambiguous. This CDR3 spans 14 amino acids. V was pared by 0 bases and J by 2 bases, with 4 bases between. Germline loops: CDR1 KGHDR, CDR2 SFDVKD. The CDR3 DNA reads as TGTGCCACCAGTGATTTGAGCGGCAATCAGCCCCAGCATTTT. Translated, it gives CATSDLSGNQPQHF.

This clonotype was counted many times. This chain uses TRBV28 with TRBJ1-1; D not resolved. Deletions cut 5 bases from V and 1 base from J, with 20 bases between. CDR1 is MDHEN, CDR2 SYDVKM, per germline. The CDR3 runs 17 residues. CDR3 region: CASSQRGLRRGNTEAFF. Here the CDR3 DNA reads TGTGCCAGCAGTCAAAGAGGGCTAAGGCGGGGGAACACTGAAGCTTTCTTT.

V is TRBV27 and J is TRBJ2-5; D might be TRBD2 (5 bases). This CDR3 spans 13 amino acids. CDR1 and CDR2 from the germline V gene are MNHEY and SMNVEV (reference sequence). Trimming stripped 6 bases from V and 4 bases from J, with 12 bases between. DNA for the CDR3: TGTGCCAGCAGCCATAGCGAGGGAGAGACCCAGTACTTC. This codes for CASSHSEGETQYF.

In its sample, this clonotype was seen many times. J is TRBJ2-1 and V is TRBV10-3; tentative D call: TRBD1 (6 bases). The V gene lost 5 bases and the J gene lost 8 bases, with 22 bases spanning the gap. Germline values: CDR1 ENHRY, CDR2 SYGVKD. The CDR3 is 16 amino acids. Here the CDR3 DNA reads TGTGCCATCAGTCAGATGGGTCTAACAGGGAGATATGAGCAGTTCTTC. The encoded protein is CAISQMGLTGRYEQFF.

This clonotype has at least ten counts. The chain has TRBV6-4 and TRBJ2-7; weak D call: TRBD2 (7 bases). V shed 4 bases and J shed 6 bases, with 16 bases lying between them. The CDR3 is 14 residues long. Germline CDR1 MRHNA, CDR2 SNTAGT. CDR3 in DNA: TGTGCCAGCAGTGTACAGGGAGGGCCAGGCGAGCAGTACTTC. Residues: CASSVQGGPGEQYF.

This clonotype was found a few times. One end of the junction fails to match germline, which may point to a read error. The V gene is TRBV7-9, the J gene TRBJ1-1; D gene ambiguous. The CDR3 totals 14 residues. Per germline, CDR1 SEHNR and CDR2 FQNEAQ (reference sequence). The chain's CDR3 is CASSLPPLNTEALF. CDR3 nucleotide sequence: TGTGCCAGCAGCTTACCCCCTCTGAACACTGAAGCTTTGTTT.

This clonotype was seen many times. The gene calls are TRBV28 and TRBJ1-2, with TRBD1 identical over 8 bases. The CDR3 is 15 amino acids. Trimming cost V 8 bases and J 6 bases; bases outside gene matches: 14. In germline, CDR1 is MDHEN, CDR2 SYDVKM. The CDR3 reads CASGRDRNQRDGYTF. DNA of the CDR3: TGTGCCAGCGGGAGGGACAGGAACCAAAGGGATGGCTACACCTTC.

The rearrangement joins TRBV12-3 or TRBV12-4 to TRBJ1-1; 8 nucleotides line up with TRBD1. Losses at the gene ends were 6 bases for V and 4 bases for J; bases not matched to a gene: 7. CDR3 length: 14 amino acids. The CDR3 DNA is TGTGCCAGCAGGTTGACAGGGGTTGGCACTGAAGCTTTCTTT. Its translation: CASRLTGVGTEAFF.

J is TRBJ2-7 and V is TRBV7-9; 9 nucleotides line up with TRBD2. The J segment lost 5 bases and the V segment lost 5 bases, leaving 7 bases of the junction unmatched. The CDR3 consists of 14 residues. The germline V gene encodes CDR1 SEHNR and CDR2 FQNEAQ (reference sequence). The CDR3 nucleotides read TGTGCCAGCAGCCCGATTAGCGGGAGTAACGAGCAGTACTTC. This sequence encodes CASSPISGSNEQYF.

This clonotype was seen repeatedly, ten times or more. The gene calls are TRBV19 and TRBJ1-1; tentatively, D is TRBD1 (5 bases). CDR1 is LNHDA and CDR2 is SQIVND in the germline V gene (reference sequence). The CDR3 is 13 residues long. Deletions cut 8 bases from V and 5 bases from J, with 15 bases between. The CDR3 sequence: CASLRRGYTEAFF. CDR3 bases: TGTGCCAGTTTGCGAAGGGGCTATACTGAAGCTTTCTTT.

With respect to this clonotype: This may arise from a read error, as a much more abundant clone is one base away. The genes are TRBV6-1 and TRBJ2-2; D tentatively reads TRBD1 or TRBD2 (5 bases each). V dropped 6 bases and J dropped 3 bases, with 11 bases sitting between them. Germline V gives CDR1 MNHNS, CDR2 SASEGT. The CDR3 spans 14 residues. The CDR3: CASRLGPYTGELFF. The CDR3 DNA is TGTGCCAGCAGGCTGGGACCGTACACCGGGGAGCTGTTTTTT.

This clonotype has ten or more counts. The V and J genes are TRBV28 and TRBJ2-7; 12 bases align to TRBD2. Germline trimming cut 8 bases from V and 7 bases from J; bases unmatched to any gene: 9. Germline V lookup: CDR1 MDHEN, CDR2 SYDVKM. This CDR3 spans 14 amino acids. CDR3 protein: CASLLAGGLGEQYF. DNA for the CDR3: TGTGCCAGCTTGCTAGCGGGAGGGCTGGGGGAGCAGTACTTC.

The gene calls are TRBV11-2 and TRBJ2-5; unclear D gene. Trimming shortened V by 5 bases and J by 2 bases, and 9 bases separated the two germline ends. CDR1 is SGHAT, CDR2 FQNNGV, per germline. There are 13 residues in the CDR3. The CDR3 coding sequence is TGTGCCAGCAGCCCCGAACCACAAGAGACCCAGTACTTC. Its protein product is CASSPEPQETQYF.

This clonotype was recorded at least ten times. The gene calls are TRBV27 and TRBJ2-3; no firm D call. CDR3 length: 14 amino acids. V dropped 2 bases and J dropped 6 bases, with 12 bases sitting between them. CDR1 is MNHEY, CDR2 SMNVEV, per germline (reference sequence). This chain's CDR3 is CASSLRAPRDTQYF. CDR3 coding DNA: TGTGCCAGCAGTTTAAGGGCCCCTCGGGATACGCAGTATTTT.

This chain connects TRBV27 to TRBJ1-6; no firm D call. Germline V lookup: CDR1 MNHEY, CDR2 SMNVEV (reference sequence). V was shortened by 0 bases and J by 14 bases, with 17 bases between the two germline ends. The length of the CDR3 is 15 residues. CDR3 nucleotide sequence: TGTGCCAGCAGTTTATCGCCGGGTCGCTTCTCCACCCTCCACTTT. It is translated as CASSLSPGRFSTLHF.

The chain joins TRBV5-1 to TRBJ2-5, with 8 bases identical to TRBD2. The V and J ends lost 2 bases and 5 bases, in that order; junction bases with no gene match: 8. The CDR3 extends over 15 amino acids. Per germline, CDR1 SGHRS and CDR2 YFSETQ. This chain's CDR3 is CASSFGVSGSETQYF. For the CDR3, the DNA is TGCGCCAGCAGCTTTGGAGTAAGCGGGAGCGAGACCCAGTACTTC.

This clonotype occurred a few times. The chain has TRBV5-1 and TRBJ2-5; D might be TRBD1 (6 bases). Trimming shortened V by 0 bases and J by 4 bases, and 13 bases separated the two germline ends. The CDR3 is 15 amino acids. Germline V gene sequence: CDR1 SGHRS, CDR2 YFSETQ. This CDR3 is CASSLASETGETQYF. DNA of the CDR3: TGCGCCAGCAGCTTGGCCTCTGAGACAGGAGAGACCCAGTACTTC.

The table lists this clonotype with many counts. This chain links TRBV3-1 with TRBJ2-3, with TRBD2 matching over 8 bases. The V and J ends lost 2 bases and 6 bases, in that order; junction bases with no gene match: 7. This CDR3 region has 15 residues. Germline V lookup: CDR1 LGHDT, CDR2 YNNKEL (reference sequence). CDR3 nucleotides: TGTGCCAGCAGCCAACAGATAGCGGGACTGGATACGCAGTATTTT. Translating it yields CASSQQIAGLDTQYF.

This clonotype was detected ten times or more. The CDR3 protein is CASAGQGSTGELFF. The DNA for the CDR3 is TGTGCCAGCGCGGGACAGGGGTCCACCGGGGAGCTGTTTTTT. The chain links TRBV9 to TRBJ2-2; 10 nucleotides line up with TRBD1. This CDR3 spans 14 amino acids. Germline trimming cut 7 bases from V and 4 bases from J; bases unmatched to any gene: 4. Per the germline V gene, CDR1 is SGDLS and CDR2 is YYNGEE.